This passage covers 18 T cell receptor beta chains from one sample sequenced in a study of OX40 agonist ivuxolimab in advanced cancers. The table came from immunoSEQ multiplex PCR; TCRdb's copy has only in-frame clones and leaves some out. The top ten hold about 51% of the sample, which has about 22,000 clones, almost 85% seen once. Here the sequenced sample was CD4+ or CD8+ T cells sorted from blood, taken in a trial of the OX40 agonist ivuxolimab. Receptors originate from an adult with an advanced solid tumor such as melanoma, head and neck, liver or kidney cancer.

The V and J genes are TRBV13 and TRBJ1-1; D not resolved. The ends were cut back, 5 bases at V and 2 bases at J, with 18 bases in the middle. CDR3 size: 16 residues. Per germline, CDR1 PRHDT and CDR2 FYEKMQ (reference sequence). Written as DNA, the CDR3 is TGTGCCAGCAGCCCCCGCTCCCTAGGCCTTAACACTGAAGCTTTCTTT. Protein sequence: CASSPRSLGLNTEAFF.

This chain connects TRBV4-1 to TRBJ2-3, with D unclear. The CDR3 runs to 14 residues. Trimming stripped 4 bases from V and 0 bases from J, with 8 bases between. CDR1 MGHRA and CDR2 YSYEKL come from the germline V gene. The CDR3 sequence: CASSRDSSTDTQYF. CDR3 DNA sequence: TGCGCCAGCAGCCGTGACTCGAGCACAGATACGCAGTATTTT.

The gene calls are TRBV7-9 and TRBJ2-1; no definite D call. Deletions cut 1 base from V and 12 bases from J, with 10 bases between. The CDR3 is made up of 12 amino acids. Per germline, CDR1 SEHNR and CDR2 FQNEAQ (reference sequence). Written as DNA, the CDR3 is TGTGCCAGCAGCTTAGAAGTGGCGTGGCAGTTCTTC. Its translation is CASSLEVAWQFF.

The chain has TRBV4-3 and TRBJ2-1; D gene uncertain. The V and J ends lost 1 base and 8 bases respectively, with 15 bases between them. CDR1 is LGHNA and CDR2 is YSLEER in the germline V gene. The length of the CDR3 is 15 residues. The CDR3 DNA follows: TGCGCCAGCAGCCAAGCTCCCCAGGCGTTGGATGAGCAGTTCTTC. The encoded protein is CASSQAPQALDEQFF.

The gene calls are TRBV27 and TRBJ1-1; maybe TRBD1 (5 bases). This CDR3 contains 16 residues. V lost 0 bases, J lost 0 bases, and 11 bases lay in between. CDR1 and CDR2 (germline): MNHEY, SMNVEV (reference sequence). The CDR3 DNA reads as TGTGCCAGCAGTTTATCGACAGCGAATATGAACACTGAAGCTTTCTTT. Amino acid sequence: CASSLSTANMNTEAFF.

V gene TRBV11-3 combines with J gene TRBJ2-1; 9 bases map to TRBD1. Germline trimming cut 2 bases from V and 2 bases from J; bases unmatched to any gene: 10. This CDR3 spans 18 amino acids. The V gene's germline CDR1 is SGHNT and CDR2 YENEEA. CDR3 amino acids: CASSLKGDRVVPYNEQFF. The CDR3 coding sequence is TGTGCCAGCAGCTTAAAGGGGGACAGGGTGGTGCCCTACAATGAGCAGTTCTTC. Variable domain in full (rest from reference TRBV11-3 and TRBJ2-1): EAGVVQSPRYKIIEKKQPVAFWCNPISGHNTLYWYLQNLGQGPELLIRYENEEAVDDSQLPKDRFSAERLKGVDSTLKIQPAELGDSAVYLCASSLKGDRVVPYNEQFFGPGTRLTVL.

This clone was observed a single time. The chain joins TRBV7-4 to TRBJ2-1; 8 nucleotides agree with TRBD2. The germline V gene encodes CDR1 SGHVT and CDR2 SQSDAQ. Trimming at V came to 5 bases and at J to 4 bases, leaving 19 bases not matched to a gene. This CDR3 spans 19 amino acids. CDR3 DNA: TGTGCCAGCAGCCCACCAGCGGGGGCAGCACCAGTTAAATACAATGAGCAGTTCTTC. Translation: CASSPPAGAAPVKYNEQFF.

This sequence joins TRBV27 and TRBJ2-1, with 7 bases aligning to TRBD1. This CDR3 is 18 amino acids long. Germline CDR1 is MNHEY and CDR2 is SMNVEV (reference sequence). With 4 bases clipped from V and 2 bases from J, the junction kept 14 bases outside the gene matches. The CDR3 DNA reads TGTGCCAGCAGTTCAGCACACATAGTAGGGGGCCCCTACAATGAGCAGTTCTTC. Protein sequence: CASSSAHIVGGPYNEQFF.

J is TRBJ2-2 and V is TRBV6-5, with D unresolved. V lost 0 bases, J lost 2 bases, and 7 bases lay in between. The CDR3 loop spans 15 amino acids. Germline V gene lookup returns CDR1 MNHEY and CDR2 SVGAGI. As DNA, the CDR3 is TGTGCCAGCAGTTACTCGCCGGAAAACACCGGGGAGCTGTTTTTT. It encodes CASSYSPENTGELFF.

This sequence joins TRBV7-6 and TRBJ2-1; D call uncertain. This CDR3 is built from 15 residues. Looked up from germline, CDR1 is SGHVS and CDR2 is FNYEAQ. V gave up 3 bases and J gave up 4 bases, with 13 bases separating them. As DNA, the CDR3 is TGTGCCAGCAGCTTCCTTTTTACCCTTTACAATGAGCAGTTCTTC. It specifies CASSFLFTLYNEQFF.

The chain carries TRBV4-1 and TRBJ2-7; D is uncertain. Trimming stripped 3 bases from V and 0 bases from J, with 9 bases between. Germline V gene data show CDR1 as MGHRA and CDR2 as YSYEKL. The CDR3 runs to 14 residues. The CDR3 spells CASSHGRSSYEQYF. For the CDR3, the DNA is TGCGCCAGCAGCCACGGACGGAGCTCCTACGAGCAGTACTTC.

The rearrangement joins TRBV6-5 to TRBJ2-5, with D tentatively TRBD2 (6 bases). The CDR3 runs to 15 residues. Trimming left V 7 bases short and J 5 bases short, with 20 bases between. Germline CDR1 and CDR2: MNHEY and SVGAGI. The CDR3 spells CASTYGSSSGETQYF. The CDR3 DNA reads TGTGCCAGCACCTACGGGAGCAGTTCCGGGGAGACCCAGTACTTC.

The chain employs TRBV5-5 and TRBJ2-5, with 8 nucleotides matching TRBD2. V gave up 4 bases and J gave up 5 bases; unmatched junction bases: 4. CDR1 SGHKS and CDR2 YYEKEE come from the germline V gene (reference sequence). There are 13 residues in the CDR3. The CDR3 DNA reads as TGTGCCAGCAGCCGGGGCGGGAGGGAGACCCAGTACTTC. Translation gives CASSRGGRETQYF.

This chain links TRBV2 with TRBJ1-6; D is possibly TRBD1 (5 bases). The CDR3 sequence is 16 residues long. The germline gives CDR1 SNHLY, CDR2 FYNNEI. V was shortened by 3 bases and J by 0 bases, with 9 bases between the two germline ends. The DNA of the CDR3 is TGTGCCAGCAGTGACAGGGCTATCTCCTATAATTCACCCCTCCACTTT. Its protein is CASSDRAISYNSPLHF. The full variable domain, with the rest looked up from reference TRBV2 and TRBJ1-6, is EPEVTQTPSHQVTQMGQEVILRCVPISNHLYFYWYRQILGQKVEFLVSFYNNEISEKSEIFDDQFSVERPDGSNFTLKIRSTKLEDSAMYFCASSDRAISYNSPLHFGNGTRLTVT.

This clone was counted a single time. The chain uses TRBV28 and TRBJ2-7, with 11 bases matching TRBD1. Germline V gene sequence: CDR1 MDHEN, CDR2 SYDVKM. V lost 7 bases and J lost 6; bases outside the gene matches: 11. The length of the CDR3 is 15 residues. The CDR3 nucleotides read TGTGCCAGCACCCCCGCCGGGACAGGGGGGACCGAGCAGTACTTC. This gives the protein CASTPAGTGGTEQYF.

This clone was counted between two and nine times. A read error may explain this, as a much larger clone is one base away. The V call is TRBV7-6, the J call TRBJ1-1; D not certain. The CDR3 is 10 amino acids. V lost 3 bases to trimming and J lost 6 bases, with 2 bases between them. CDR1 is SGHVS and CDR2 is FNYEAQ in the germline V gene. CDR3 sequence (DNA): TGTGCCAGCAGCTTCCCTGAAGCTTTCTTT. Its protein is CASSFPEAFF.

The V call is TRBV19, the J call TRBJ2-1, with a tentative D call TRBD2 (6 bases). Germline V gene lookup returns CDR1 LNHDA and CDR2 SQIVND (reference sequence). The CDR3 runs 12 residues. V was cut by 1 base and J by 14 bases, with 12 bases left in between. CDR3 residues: CASSIGGRGEFF. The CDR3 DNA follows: TGTGCCAGTAGTATAGGTGGCCGCGGGGAGTTCTTC.

DNA of the CDR3: TGTGCCTGGAGTGTTTCCAGGGAACATGAGCAGTTCTTC. This translates into CAWSVSREHEQFF. J is TRBJ2-1 and V is TRBV30; TRBD1 is a possible D gene (5 bases). Germline V CDR1 and CDR2: GTSNPN, SVGIG (reference sequence). The length of the CDR3 is 13 residues. V lost 0 bases, J lost 8 bases, and 11 bases lay in between.